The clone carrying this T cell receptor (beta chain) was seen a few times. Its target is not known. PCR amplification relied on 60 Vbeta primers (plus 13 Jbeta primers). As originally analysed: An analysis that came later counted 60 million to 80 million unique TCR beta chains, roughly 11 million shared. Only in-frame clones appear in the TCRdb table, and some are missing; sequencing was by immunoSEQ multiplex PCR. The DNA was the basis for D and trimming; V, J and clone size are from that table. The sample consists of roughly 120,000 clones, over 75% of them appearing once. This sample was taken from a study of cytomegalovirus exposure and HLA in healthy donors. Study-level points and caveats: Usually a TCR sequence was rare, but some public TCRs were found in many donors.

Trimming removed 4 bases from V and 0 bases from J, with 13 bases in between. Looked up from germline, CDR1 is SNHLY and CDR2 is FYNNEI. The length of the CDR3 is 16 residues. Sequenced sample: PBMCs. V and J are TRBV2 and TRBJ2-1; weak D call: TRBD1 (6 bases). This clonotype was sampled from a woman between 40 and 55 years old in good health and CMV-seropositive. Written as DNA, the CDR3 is TGTGCCAGCAGTGGCCTAACAGGGAGCTCCTACAATGAGCAGTTCTTC. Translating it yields CASSGLTGSSYNEQFF. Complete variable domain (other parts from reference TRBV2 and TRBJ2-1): EPEVTQTPSHQVTQMGQEVILRCVPISNHLYFYWYRQILGQKVEFLVSFYNNEISEKSEIFDDQFSVERPDGSNFTLKIRSTKLEDSAMYFCASSGLTGSSYNEQFFGPGTRLTVL.